The clone carrying this T cell receptor (beta chain) was seen a handful of times. The data are from a study of blood T cell repertoires in COVID-19. Turning to the study itself: COVID-19 samples from acute and convalescent phases originated in the United States, Italy and Spain. T cells, B-cell-depleted T cells, or PBMCs supplied cDNA or gDNA.

In the source study's methods: Quantification of nucleated cells was approximated via reference gene primer amplification. Generated by immunoSEQ multiplex PCR, the TCRdb table keeps only in-frame clones and is missing some. That table is the source of V, J and clone size, and D and trimming were worked out from the DNA. Among 150,000 or so clones listed, around 87% were seen once. Sequencing was done on a sample of peripheral blood. This receptor was obtained from a man aged 60 to 69 with COVID-19, enrolled during active disease.

CDR3 in DNA: TGCGCCAGCAGTGAGTCGCAGGGGTTTTACTTC. Translation: CASSESQGFYF. This chain links TRBV10-1 with TRBJ2-7, with D perhaps TRBD1 (6 bases). Germline values: CDR1 WNHNN, CDR2 SYGVQD (reference sequence). The V end was cut by 0 bases, the J end by 13 bases, with 10 bases between. This CDR3 is built from 11 residues.